This TCR beta chain emerged from a study of cytomegalovirus exposure and HLA in healthy donors. In the PCR, 60 Vbeta and 13 Jbeta primers were used. Measured with immunoSEQ multiplex PCR; TCRdb has only the in-frame clones, and not every one. The table has around 130,000 clones, roughly 78% seen once. Sequenced: PBMCs. The origin of this receptor is a man under 40 in good health and CMV-seronegative.

CDR3 nucleotide sequence: TGTGCCAGCAGCTTGGGGAGCTCCTATAATTCACCCCTCCACTTT. Encoded protein: CASSLGSSYNSPLHF. The chain couples TRBV5-6 to TRBJ1-6; no firm D call. In germline, CDR1 is SGHDT, CDR2 YYEEEE. The CDR3 extends over 15 amino acids. The germline V and J ends were trimmed by 0 bases and 0 bases, with 4 bases remaining between them.